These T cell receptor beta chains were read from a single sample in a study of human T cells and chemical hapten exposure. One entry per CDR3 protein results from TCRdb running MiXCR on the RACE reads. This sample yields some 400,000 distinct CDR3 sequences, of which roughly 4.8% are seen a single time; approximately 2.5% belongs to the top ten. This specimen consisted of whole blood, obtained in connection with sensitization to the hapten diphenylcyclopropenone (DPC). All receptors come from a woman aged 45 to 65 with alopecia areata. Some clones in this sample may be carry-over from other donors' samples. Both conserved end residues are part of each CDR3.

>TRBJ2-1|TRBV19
CASSIEGASGSNEQFF
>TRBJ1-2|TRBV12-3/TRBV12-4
CASSLGRGLRGYTF
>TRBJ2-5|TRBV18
CASSNSRETQYF
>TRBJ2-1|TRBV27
CASSLGRGPYNEQFF
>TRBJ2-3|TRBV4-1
CASSRLAGGADTQYF
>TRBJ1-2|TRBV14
CASSQGFQGDYGYTF
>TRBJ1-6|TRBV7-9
CASSLADRMNSPLHF
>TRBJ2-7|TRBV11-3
CASSSQGEQYF
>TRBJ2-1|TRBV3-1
CASSPGLAGHYNEQFF
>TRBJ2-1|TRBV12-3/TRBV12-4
CASSSLTSGSSYNEQFF
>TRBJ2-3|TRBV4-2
CASSQEPLNTQYF